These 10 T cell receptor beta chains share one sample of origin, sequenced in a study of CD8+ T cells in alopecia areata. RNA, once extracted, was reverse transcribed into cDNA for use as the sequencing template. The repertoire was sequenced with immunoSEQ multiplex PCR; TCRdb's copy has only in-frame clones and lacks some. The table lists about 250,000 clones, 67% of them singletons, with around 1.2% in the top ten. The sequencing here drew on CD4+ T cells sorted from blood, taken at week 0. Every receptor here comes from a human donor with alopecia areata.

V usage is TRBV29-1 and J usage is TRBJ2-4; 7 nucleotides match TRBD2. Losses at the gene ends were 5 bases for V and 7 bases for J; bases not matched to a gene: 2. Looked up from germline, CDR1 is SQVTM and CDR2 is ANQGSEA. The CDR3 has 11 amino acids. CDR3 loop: CSVPGGNIQYF. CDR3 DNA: TGCAGCGTTCCCGGGGGGAACATTCAGTACTTC.

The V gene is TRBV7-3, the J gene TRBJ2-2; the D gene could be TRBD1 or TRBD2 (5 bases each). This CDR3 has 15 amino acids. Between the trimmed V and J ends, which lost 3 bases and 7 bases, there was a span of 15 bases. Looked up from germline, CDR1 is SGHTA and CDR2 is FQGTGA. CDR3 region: CASSLGPSAGGELFF. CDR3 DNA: TGTGCCAGCAGCTTGGGACCCTCCGCCGGCGGGGAGCTGTTTTTT. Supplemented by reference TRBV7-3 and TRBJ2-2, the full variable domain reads GAGVSQTPSNKVTEKGKYVELRCDPISGHTALYWYRQSLGQGPEFLIYFQGTGAADDSGLPNDRFFAVRPEGSVSTLKIQRTERGDSAVYLCASSLGPSAGGELFFGEGSRLTVL.

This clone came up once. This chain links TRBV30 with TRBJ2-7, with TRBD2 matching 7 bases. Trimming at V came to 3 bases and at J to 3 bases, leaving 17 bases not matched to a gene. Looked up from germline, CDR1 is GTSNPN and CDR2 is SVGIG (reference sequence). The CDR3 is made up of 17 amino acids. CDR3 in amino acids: CAWRTQRGGVTYYEQYF. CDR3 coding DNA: TGTGCCTGGAGGACTCAAAGGGGAGGGGTGACATACTACGAGCAGTACTTC.

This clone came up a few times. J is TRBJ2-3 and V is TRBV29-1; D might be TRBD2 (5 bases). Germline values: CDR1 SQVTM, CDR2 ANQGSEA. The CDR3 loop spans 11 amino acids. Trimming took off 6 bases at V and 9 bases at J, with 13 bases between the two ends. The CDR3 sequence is CSVRRTGTQYF. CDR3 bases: TGCAGCGTCAGACGTACGGGAACGCAGTATTTT.

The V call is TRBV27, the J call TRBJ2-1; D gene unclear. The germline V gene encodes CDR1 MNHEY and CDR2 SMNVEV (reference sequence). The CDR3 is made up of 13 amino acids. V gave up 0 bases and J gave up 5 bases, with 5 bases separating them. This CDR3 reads CASSLSINNEQFF. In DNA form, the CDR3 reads TGTGCCAGCAGTTTATCGATTAACAATGAGCAGTTCTTC.

The CDR3: CASSAGTGGYQPQHF. CDR3 DNA: TGTGCCAGCAGTGCCGGGACAGGGGGCTATCAGCCCCAGCATTTT. This chain connects TRBV6-6 to TRBJ1-5, with 12 bases aligning to TRBD1. The germline gives CDR1 MNHNY, CDR2 SVGAGI (reference sequence). The CDR3 spans 15 residues. Losses at the gene ends were 5 bases for V and 5 bases for J; bases not matched to a gene: 4.

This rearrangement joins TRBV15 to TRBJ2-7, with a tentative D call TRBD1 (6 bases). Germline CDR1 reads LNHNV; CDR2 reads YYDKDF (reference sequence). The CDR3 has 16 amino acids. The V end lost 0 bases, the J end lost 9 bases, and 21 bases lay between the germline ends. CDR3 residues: CATSREEAQGENGQYF. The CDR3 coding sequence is TGTGCCACCAGCAGAGAGGAGGCACAGGGAGAGAACGGGCAGTACTTC.

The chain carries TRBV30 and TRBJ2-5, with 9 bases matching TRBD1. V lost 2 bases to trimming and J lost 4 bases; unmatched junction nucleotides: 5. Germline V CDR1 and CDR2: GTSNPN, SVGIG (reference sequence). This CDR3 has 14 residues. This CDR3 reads CAWSRTGAGETQYF. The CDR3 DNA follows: TGTGCCTGGAGTCGGACAGGGGCTGGAGAGACCCAGTACTTC.

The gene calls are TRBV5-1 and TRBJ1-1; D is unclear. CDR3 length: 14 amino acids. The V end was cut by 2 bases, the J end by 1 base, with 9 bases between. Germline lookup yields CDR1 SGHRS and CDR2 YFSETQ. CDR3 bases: TGCGCCAGCAGCTTTACGCAATCGAACACTGAAGCTTTCTTT. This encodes CASSFTQSNTEAFF.

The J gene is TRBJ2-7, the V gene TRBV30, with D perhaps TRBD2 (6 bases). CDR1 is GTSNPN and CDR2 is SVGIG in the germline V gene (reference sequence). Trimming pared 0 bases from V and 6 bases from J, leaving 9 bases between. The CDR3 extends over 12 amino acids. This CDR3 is CAWSVRGTEQYF. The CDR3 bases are TGTGCCTGGAGTGTACGGGGGACCGAGCAGTACTTC.